This TCR beta chain was sequenced for a study of shared clonotypes between healthy human individuals. Method: immunoSEQ multiplex PCR; TCRdb's copy keeps in-frame clones and lacks some. The sample has roughly 1,600,000 clones; approximately 98.5% are singletons. The V gene's germline CDR1 is SGHRS and CDR2 YFSETQ. The CDR3 has 16 amino acids. With V trimmed by 4 bases and J by 1 base, 9 bases remained unmatched. This clone was counted a single time. This receptor was obtained from a man in his thirties or forties in good health. The chain recombines TRBV5-1 with TRBJ2-7; 9 bases fit TRBD1. The specimen was naive CD4+ T cells sorted from blood. The sample's subset: CD45RA+ positively selected. The chain's CDR3 is CASSNNPGQGSYEQYF. CDR3 nucleotide sequence: TGCGCCAGCAGCAATAACCCGGGACAGGGTTCCTACGAGCAGTACTTC.